Following are 29 T cell receptor beta chains from one sample sequenced in a study of OX40 agonist ivuxolimab in advanced cancers. Only in-frame clones appear in the TCRdb table, and some are missing; sequencing was by immunoSEQ multiplex PCR. The profile covers over 85,000 clones, with approximately 83% appearing a single time and roughly 1.6% taken by the ten largest. The specimen was CD4+ or CD8+ T cells sorted from blood, collected in a trial of the OX40 agonist ivuxolimab. All receptors come from an adult with an advanced solid tumor such as melanoma, head and neck, liver or kidney cancer.

Concerning this clone: This sample also contains other DNA sequences that code for the same CDR3. The rearrangement joins TRBV7-3 to TRBJ2-2, with no clear D. Trimming pared 3 bases from V and 4 bases from J, leaving 9 bases between. The germline V gene has CDR1 SGHTA and CDR2 FQGTGA. The CDR3 extends over 14 amino acids. Written as DNA, the CDR3 is TGTGCCAGCAGCTTCGGCCCCTCCACCGGGGAGCTGTTTTTT. Residues: CASSFGPSTGELFF.

This clone was found once. The chain uses TRBV7-2 and TRBJ1-6; D not resolved. CDR1 and CDR2 from the germline V gene are SGHTA and FQGNSA. The CDR3 runs 14 residues. The germline V and J ends were trimmed by 3 bases and 6 bases, with 9 bases remaining between them. The CDR3 sequence: CASSFNQPNSPLHF. CDR3 nucleotide sequence: TGTGCCAGCAGCTTTAATCAGCCTAATTCACCCCTCCACTTT.

The rearrangement uses TRBV7-2 and TRBJ1-1, with a weak D call TRBD1 (5 bases). In germline, CDR1 is SGHTA, CDR2 FQGNSA. Between the trimmed V and J ends, which lost 8 bases and 1 base, there was a span of 14 bases. There are 14 residues in the CDR3. In nucleotides, the CDR3 is TGTGCCAGCGGGTCGGGGCCGGGGAACACTGAAGCTTTCTTT. Its translation: CASGSGPGNTEAFF.

This chain joins TRBV11-1 and TRBJ1-1, with TRBD1 identical over 8 bases. Losses at the gene ends were 1 base for V and 5 bases for J; bases not matched to a gene: 9. The germline gives CDR1 SGHAT, CDR2 FQDESV (reference sequence). There are 16 residues in the CDR3. The CDR3 DNA reads TGTGCCAGCAGCTTAGTTTCTGGACAGGGAAGGACTGAAGCTTTCTTT. The encoded protein is CASSLVSGQGRTEAFF.

DNA of the CDR3: TGTGCCAGCAGCTCATATGTCGGGGGAGGGCAGCCCCAGCATTTT. Protein product: CASSSYVGGGQPQHF. The rearrangement links TRBV7-2 to TRBJ1-5; the D gene is possibly TRBD1 (5 bases). The germline V gene encodes CDR1 SGHTA and CDR2 FQGNSA. The CDR3 consists of 15 residues. The V end lost 4 bases, the J end lost 7 bases, and 17 bases lay between the germline ends.

The chain carries TRBV30 and TRBJ1-5; 10 bases align to TRBD1. The germline CDR1 and CDR2 sequences are GTSNPN and SVGIG (reference sequence). V shed 2 bases and J 6 bases; nucleotides not matched to a gene: 7. The CDR3 is 15 amino acids. CDR3 sequence: CAWSRTGGRGQPQHF. As DNA, the CDR3 is TGTGCCTGGAGTAGGACAGGGGGGCGTGGTCAGCCCCAGCATTTT.

With respect to this clone: The same CDR3 arises from other DNA sequences in this sample as well. CDR3 sequence reads: CASSYSDTGSYEQYF. In nucleotides, the CDR3 is TGTGCCAGCAGTTATTCCGACACGGGTTCCTACGAGCAGTACTTC. The chain recombines TRBV6-6 with TRBJ2-7; D is uncertain. The CDR3 consists of 15 residues. V lost 3 bases, J lost 1 base, and 13 bases lay in between. CDR1 is MNHNY, CDR2 SVGAGI, per germline (reference sequence).

The rearrangement joins TRBV11-1 to TRBJ2-1, with 9 bases aligning to TRBD1. CDR1 SGHAT and CDR2 FQDESV come from the germline V gene (reference sequence). The CDR3 runs 16 residues. Trimming cost V 6 bases and J 6 bases; bases outside gene matches: 12. The CDR3 DNA sequence: TGTGCCAGCAGGTCGAGCCGGGACAGGGCCGTCAATGAGCAGTTCTTC. Its translation: CASRSSRDRAVNEQFF.

The V call is TRBV7-9, the J call TRBJ1-5; perhaps TRBD1 as D (5 bases). The length of the CDR3 is 15 residues. Germline V CDR1 and CDR2: SEHNR, FQNEAQ (reference sequence). V gave up 2 bases and J gave up 0 bases, with 8 bases separating them. The chain's CDR3 is CASSLSRDSNQPQHF. The CDR3 region has the DNA TGTGCCAGCAGCTTATCCAGGGATAGCAATCAGCCCCAGCATTTT.

In regard to this clone: Additional DNA sequences in this sample encode the identical CDR3. V usage is TRBV5-6 and J usage is TRBJ2-5; D ambiguous. Germline-derived CDR1 and CDR2 are SGHDT and YYEEEE. The CDR3 covers 14 residues. V was clipped by 4 bases and J by 3 bases, with 13 bases between them. CDR3 residues: CASSLVAGEETQYF. CDR3 nucleotides: TGTGCCAGCAGCCTGGTGGCAGGTGAAGAGACCCAGTACTTC.

V is TRBV7-9 and J is TRBJ1-3; D unclear. CDR3 length: 17 amino acids. Trimming took off 2 bases at V and 2 bases at J, with 16 bases between the two ends. Germline V lookup: CDR1 SEHNR, CDR2 FQNEAQ (reference sequence). Here the CDR3 DNA reads TGTGCCAGCAGCTTAAATACGGGGAGAAATACTGGAAACACCATATATTTT. Its translation is CASSLNTGRNTGNTIYF.

This sequence joins TRBV5-1 and TRBJ1-4; the match to TRBD1 covers 7 bases. The CDR3 extends over 14 amino acids. Trimming removed 4 bases from V and 0 bases from J; junction bases left unmatched: 0. Germline loops: CDR1 SGHRS, CDR2 YFSETQ. For the CDR3, the DNA is TGCGCCAGCAGCGGGACAGCAACTAATGAAAAACTGTTTTTT. As protein: CASSGTATNEKLFF.

This clone came up once. The CDR3 loop reads CASRPFVGAYGYTF. The CDR3 nucleotides read TGTGCCAGCCGGCCCTTTGTGGGGGCGTATGGCTACACCTTC. The rearrangement uses TRBV5-4 and TRBJ1-2; possibly TRBD1 for D (6 bases). V was shortened by 7 bases and J by 5 bases, with 18 bases between the two germline ends. The CDR3 totals 14 residues. The germline CDR1 and CDR2 sequences are SGHNT and YYREEE (reference sequence).

The V and J genes are TRBV28 and TRBJ2-1, with TRBD2 identical over 14 bases. J gave up 8 bases and V 4 bases, and 13 bases lay outside the gene matches. Germline CDR1 and CDR2: MDHEN and SYDVKM. CDR3 length: 18 residues. CDR3 residues: CASSSPGTSGSYKDEQFF. Written as DNA, the CDR3 is TGTGCCAGCAGTTCCCCCGGGACTAGCGGGAGTTATAAGGATGAGCAGTTCTTC.

V is TRBV28 and J is TRBJ1-5, with D unclear. Germline V lookup: CDR1 MDHEN, CDR2 SYDVKM. Between the trimmed V and J ends, which lost 5 bases and 1 base, there was a span of 18 bases. The CDR3 spans 17 residues. The CDR3 coding sequence is TGTGCCAGCAGTAGCCCCGCTCCGGGCCAGAGCAATCAGCCCCAGCATTTT. The encoded protein is CASSSPAPGQSNQPQHF.

This clone has only one observation. This chain uses TRBV4-1 with TRBJ2-3, with TRBD2 as a possible D gene (5 bases). The length of the CDR3 is 19 residues. The V and J ends lost 0 bases and 0 bases respectively, with 19 bases between them. The germline V gene has CDR1 MGHRA and CDR2 YSYEKL. CDR3 nucleotides: TGCGCCAGCAGCCAAGAAGGGCTAGCAGCCTTCTCTAGCACAGATACGCAGTATTTT. Its protein is CASSQEGLAAFSSTDTQYF.

The chain joins TRBV6-5 to TRBJ2-3, with D perhaps TRBD2 (6 bases). The CDR3 totals 14 residues. Looked up from germline, CDR1 is MNHEY and CDR2 is SVGAGI. Trimming took 6 bases from V and 2 from J, leaving 12 bases between them. The CDR3 DNA is TGTGCCAGCAGCCCCTGGGACTTCACAGATACGCAGTATTTT. The encoded protein is CASSPWDFTDTQYF.

This clone was detected only a few times. The chain has TRBV30 and TRBJ1-2; perhaps TRBD1 as D (5 bases). V lost 2 bases to trimming and J lost 7 bases, with 11 bases between them. The CDR3 loop spans 12 amino acids. Germline CDR1 and CDR2: GTSNPN and SVGIG (reference sequence). Here the CDR3 DNA reads TGTGCCTGGAGTCCCAGGGAGAGTGGCTACACCTTC. Translating it yields CAWSPRESGYTF. The full variable domain, rest sourced from reference TRBV30 and TRBJ1-2, is SQTIHQWPATLVQPVGSPLSLECTVEGTSNPNLYWYRQAAGRGLQLLFYSVGIGQISSEVPQNLSASRPQDRQFILSSKKLLLSDSGFYLCAWSPRESGYTFGSGTRLTVV.

This sequence joins TRBV2 and TRBJ1-2, with D possibly TRBD1 on 6 matching bases. Between the trimmed V and J ends, which lost 8 bases and 4 bases, there was a span of 20 bases. CDR1 is SNHLY and CDR2 is FYNNEI in the germline V gene. The CDR3 length is 15 residues. Written as DNA, the CDR3 is TGTGCCAGCGACACCAGGGACATCTTTTTCTATGGCTACACCTTC. It encodes CASDTRDIFFYGYTF.

The chain is built from TRBV14 and TRBJ1-4; perhaps TRBD1 as D (5 bases). V was trimmed by 4 bases and J by 7 bases, leaving 19 bases between them. The CDR3 length is 16 residues. Per the germline V gene, CDR1 is SGHDN and CDR2 is FVKESK. In nucleotides, the CDR3 is TGTGCCAGCAGCCCCTTAGGGGAGGGGATGCGTGAAAAACTGTTTTTT. Translated, it gives CASSPLGEGMREKLFF.

This chain uses TRBV7-9 with TRBJ1-2; D perhaps matches TRBD1 (5 bases). The CDR3 loop spans 12 amino acids. CDR1 SEHNR and CDR2 FQNEAQ come from the germline V gene (reference sequence). The germline V and J ends were trimmed by 1 base and 7 bases, with 7 bases remaining between them. The CDR3 region has the DNA TGTGCCAGCAGCTTAGAAAGGGGTGGCTACACCTTC. Its protein is CASSLERGGYTF.

The chain carries TRBV6-6 and TRBJ1-1, with TRBD1 as a possible D gene (5 bases). The germline CDR1 and CDR2 sequences are MNHNY and SVGAGI (reference sequence). V lost 5 bases to trimming and J lost 4 bases, with 11 bases between them. CDR3 size: 13 residues. The CDR3 bases are TGTGCCAGCAGTGAGACAGTTAGCACTGAAGCTTTCTTT. Protein product: CASSETVSTEAFF.

The rearrangement uses TRBV11-1 and TRBJ2-7; 7 nucleotides align to TRBD2. CDR3 length: 15 amino acids. Germline CDR1 reads SGHAT; CDR2 reads FQDESV (reference sequence). V lost 4 bases, J lost 2 bases, and 8 bases stayed unmatched. The CDR3 loop is CASSSSSGRTYEQYF. In nucleotides, the CDR3 is TGTGCCAGCAGCTCAAGTAGCGGGCGGACCTACGAGCAGTACTTC.

The gene calls are TRBV5-1 and TRBJ2-1; D is undetermined. The V and J ends lost 6 bases and 5 bases respectively, with 33 bases between them. This CDR3 comprises 20 residues. Per germline, CDR1 SGHRS and CDR2 YFSETQ. The CDR3 spells CASTLSGLRFRQSTDNEQFF. Written as DNA, the CDR3 is TGCGCCAGCACCCTATCCGGCTTAAGGTTTAGGCAGTCCACCGACAATGAGCAGTTCTTC. The entire variable domain, with the rest obtained from reference TRBV5-1 and TRBJ2-1, is as follows: KAGVTQTPRYLIKTRGQQVTLSCSPISGHRSVSWYQQTPGQGLQFLFEYFSETQRNKGNFPGRFSGRQFSNSRSEMNVSTLELGDSALYLCASTLSGLRFRQSTDNEQFFGPGTRLTVL.

The chain recombines TRBV7-7 with TRBJ1-1; D remains ambiguous. The CDR3 spans 13 residues. The V end lost 2 bases, the J end lost 1 base, and 5 bases lay between the germline ends. The germline V gene encodes CDR1 SSHAT and CDR2 FNYEAQ (reference sequence). CDR3 amino acids: CASSLRGNTEAFF. In nucleotides, the CDR3 is TGTGCCAGCAGCTTACGGGGGAACACTGAAGCTTTCTTT.

The table lists this clone with a count of one. This chain uses TRBV28 with TRBJ1-1; tentatively, D is TRBD1 (6 bases). The CDR3 loop spans 15 amino acids. Trimming stripped 2 bases from V and 1 base from J, with 11 bases between. The V gene's germline CDR1 is MDHEN and CDR2 SYDVKM. Written as DNA, the CDR3 is TGTGCCAGCAGTTTACCGGGACATTCGAACACTGAAGCTTTCTTT. It specifies CASSLPGHSNTEAFF.

The chain recombines TRBV14 with TRBJ1-1; D is perhaps TRBD1 (5 bases). CDR3 size: 15 residues. The V end was cut by 1 base, the J end by 1 base, with 10 bases between. In germline, CDR1 is SGHDN, CDR2 FVKESK. The CDR3: CASSQAGTRNTEAFF. The CDR3 nucleotides read TGTGCCAGCAGCCAAGCAGGGACTAGGAACACTGAAGCTTTCTTT.

V gene TRBV30 combines with J gene TRBJ2-4, with TRBD1 matching over 11 bases. The J segment lost 9 bases and the V segment lost 1 base, leaving 5 bases of the junction unmatched. Germline V lookup: CDR1 GTSNPN, CDR2 SVGIG (reference sequence). The CDR3 totals 14 residues. CDR3 sequence reads: CAWSAGQGVGIQYF. CDR3 sequence (DNA): TGTGCCTGGAGTGCGGGACAGGGGGTTGGCATTCAGTACTTC. Filled out from reference TRBV30 and TRBJ2-4, the complete variable domain reads SQTIHQWPATLVQPVGSPLSLECTVEGTSNPNLYWYRQAAGRGLQLLFYSVGIGQISSEVPQNLSASRPQDRQFILSSKKLLLSDSGFYLCAWSAGQGVGIQYFGAGTRLSVL.

The rearrangement uses TRBV29-1 and TRBJ2-2; D not resolved. V was trimmed by 3 bases and J by 2 bases, leaving 4 bases between them. There are 12 residues in the CDR3. Germline-derived CDR1 and CDR2 are SQVTM and ANQGSEA. For the CDR3, the DNA is TGCAGCGTTGACAGAAACACCGGGGAGCTGTTTTTT. This sequence encodes CSVDRNTGELFF.